Included here is one T cell receptor (beta chain) sequence, with context. The sample has other DNA sequences that encode this CDR3 too. Germline V gene lookup returns CDR1 MDHEN and CDR2 SYDVKM. Germline trimming cut 6 bases from V and 9 bases from J; bases unmatched to any gene: 3. The CDR3 spans 13 residues. Original handling: Reference gene primer amplification gave estimated nucleated cell counts. Produced via immunoSEQ multiplex PCR; TCRdb's table is partial and in-frame only. D and trimming were read from the DNA, whereas the V and J calls and clone size are those reported in that table. This repertoire shows about 190,000 clones, 75% to 85% found once; its top ten account for 17%. This entry comes from a study of blood T cell repertoires in COVID-19. As for the study in general: Material from acute and convalescent COVID-19 was sourced from the United States, Italy and Spain.

Study members were between roughly 18 and 89 years old and lived in some 26 US regions. This TCR derives from a woman between 45 and 60 years old with acute COVID-19. Sequenced input: PBMCs or T cells enriched from blood (not recorded which). The V call is TRBV28, the J call TRBJ1-6, with 9 bases aligning to TRBD1. The CDR3 is CASRGQGGSPLHF. The CDR3 DNA reads as TGTGCCAGCAGGGGACAGGGCGGTTCACCCCTCCACTTT.